The rows below give T cell receptor beta chains drawn from one sample of a study of response to subunit inactivated influenza vaccine. Via MiXCR, TCRdb re-called the RT-PCR reads, giving one row per CDR3 protein. The sample has over 750,000 distinct CDR3 sequences, roughly 20% seen once. Specimen: PBMCs from blood, collected 5 days after vaccination. These receptors all come from a man aged 50-59 years who received an inactivated influenza vaccine. Both conserved end residues are part of each CDR3. Each record gives: CDR3 DNA, CDR3 protein, J gene, V gene, D gene, clone size. The D gene is left open where the match is weak. The size entry is marked missing in some rows and otherwise reads once, few, many or a size class.

TGTGCCAGCAGCCTTGGGACCGTGGGGGCAGATACGCAGTATTTT | CASSLGTVGADTQYF | TRBJ2-3 | TRBV12-3/TRBV12-4 | NA | many
TGTGCCAGCAGCCTTTTGAATAGCGGACGAAATGAGCAGTTCTTC | CASSLLNSGRNEQFF | TRBJ2-1 | TRBV9 | NA | few
TGTGCCAGCCGAGGTCTTGGGCAGGGGAACCTCTATGGCTACACCTTC | CASRGLGQGNLYGYTF | TRBJ1-2 | TRBV6-2/TRBV6-3 | NA | NA
TGTGCCAGCAGCGTACAGGGTTCGAACACTGAAGCTTTCTTT | CASSVQGSNTEAFF | TRBJ1-1 | TRBV9 | NA | NA
TGCAGTGCTAGATATGCCAGGGGGCGGACCACCGGGGAGCTGTTTTTT | CSARYARGRTTGELFF | TRBJ2-2 | TRBV20-1 | TRBD1 | few
TGTGCCAGCAGCCAACTCCGGGACGGGACCCAGTACTTC | CASSQLRDGTQYF | TRBJ2-5 | TRBV14 | NA | few
TGTGCCAGCAGCTCCTTACTAACAACCTACGAGCAGTACTTC | CASSSLLTTYEQYF | TRBJ2-7 | TRBV13 | NA | NA
TGCGCCAGCAGCCCCGGAACAGGGGGAGAGCAGTACTTC | CASSPGTGGEQYF | TRBJ2-7 | TRBV4-3 | TRBD1 | many
TGCAGTGCTAGAGAGCGGCAGAGGAACACCGGGGAGCTGTTTTTT | CSARERQRNTGELFF | TRBJ2-2 | TRBV20-1 | NA | NA
TGCGCCAGCAGCTTGGCGACTAGCGGGGTCTACGAGCAGTACTTC | CASSLATSGVYEQYF | TRBJ2-7 | TRBV5-1 | TRBD2 | few
TGCAGTGCAAACGCCGGGACAGACTATGGCTACACCTTC | CSANAGTDYGYTF | TRBJ1-2 | TRBV20-1 | TRBD1 | few
TGTGCCAGCAGTTACCGCCCAGGGTCCTGGGAGCAGTACTTC | CASSYRPGSWEQYF | TRBJ2-7 | TRBV6-5 | NA | once
TGTGCCATCAGTGACCTTATAGCGGGAGTCTACAATGAGCAGTTCTTC | CAISDLIAGVYNEQFF | TRBJ2-1 | TRBV10-3 | TRBD2 | once
TGTGCCAGCAGAGGACGCTTCACAGATACGCAGTATTTT | CASRGRFTDTQYF | TRBJ2-3 | TRBV28 | NA | few
TGTGCCAGCAGCCTAGCGGGAGAGTACAATGAGCAGTTCTTC | CASSLAGEYNEQFF | TRBJ2-1 | TRBV7-2 | TRBD2 | many
TGTGCCAGCAGCTTACTGGTAGCAACGGAGGCTAATGAAAAACTGTTTTTT | CASSLLVATEANEKLFF | TRBJ1-4 | TRBV7-9 | NA | NA
TGTGCCAGCAGGAGCGGGGGAGCGCGCTACAATGAGCAGTTCTTC | CASRSGGARYNEQFF | TRBJ2-1 | TRBV9 | TRBD2 | few
TGTGCCAGCAGGTCACAGGGAGGTAATCAGCCCCAGCATTTT | CASRSQGGNQPQHF | TRBJ1-5 | TRBV2 | NA | NA